This is a list of T cell receptor beta chains from one sample in a study of blood T cells in healthy people across ages. TCRdb called the 5' RACE reads again in MiXCR, with one record for every CDR3 protein. The sample holds 1.4 million or so distinct CDR3 sequences; approximately 42% are singletons and the top ten take about 4%. Sequenced: blood. The receptors shown here come from a young woman in good health. The CDR3 runs from the conserved cysteine through the conserved F or W. The D gene is left open where the match is weak. Rows may omit the clone size; those that give it use once, few, many or a size class.

NA,TRBV4-3,TRBJ2-1,NA,TGCGCCAGCAGCCCCTGGGATGACTCGGACAATGAGCAGTTCTTC,CASSPWDDSDNEQFF
NA,TRBV6-5,TRBJ2-2,NA,TGTGCCAGTATCGGGACTGCGAGCCTCTACACCGGGGAGCTGTTTTTT,CASIGTASLYTGELFF
TRBD2,TRBV20-1,TRBJ2-7,NA,TGCAGTGCTAGAAAGGGACTAGCGGGGGGAAACCTCTACAATGAGCAGTACTTC,CSARKGLAGGNLYNEQYF
NA,TRBV6-1,TRBJ1-5,NA,TGTGCCAGCAGTGAAATAAGCCTCAATCAGCCCCAGCATTTT,CASSEISLNQPQHF
NA,TRBV6-5,TRBJ1-4,NA,TGTGCCAGCAGTTACTCGAGAGACTGTGGACTGTTTTTT,CASSYSRDCGLFF
NA,TRBV28,TRBJ1-4,NA,TGTGCCAGCAGCGGCGACAGGAGGAAACTGTTTTTT,CASSGDRRKLFF
NA,TRBV4-1,TRBJ2-3,NA,TGCGCCAGCAGCCAAGTTTTGCGTACTTCCCCTAGCACAGATACGCAGTATTTT,CASSQVLRTSPSTDTQYF
NA,TRBV20-1,TRBJ2-7,NA,TGCAGTGCGCGGGTGGTACGACGTACAAGATATGAGCAGTACTTC,CSARVVRRTRYEQYF
NA,TRBV27,TRBJ1-6,NA,TGTGCCAGCAGTGGCGGGACCGCCTATAATTCACCCCTCCACTTT,CASSGGTAYNSPLHF
NA,TRBV7-2,TRBJ2-3,once,TGTGCCAGCAGTCCCACGAGACACCGGACGGATACGCAGTATTTT,CASSPTRHRTDTQYF